These 30 T cell receptor beta chains originate from one sample sequenced in a study of blood T cell repertoires in COVID-19 (dated by TCRdb to between 2020 and 2021). The method behind the library was the immunoSEQ multiplex PCR assay. TCRdb carries this immuneACCESS record with in-frame sequences only. Its versions omit some clonotypes, under half of them owing to an unresolved V gene in the studies checked, with the rest unexplained. Within this sample are more than 300,000 clones, with more than 85% of them counted one time only. Just over 0.85% of the sample is held by the ten biggest clonotypes. The sample taken for sequencing was PBMCs or T cells enriched from blood (not recorded which). These receptors came from a woman between 35 and 50 years old who had been exposed to COVID-19.

The chain recombines TRBV10-3 with TRBJ1-6; a weak D match, TRBD1 (6 bases). Germline V gene data show CDR1 as ENHRY and CDR2 as SYGVKD. This CDR3 has 13 residues. Trimming took off 4 bases at V and 10 bases at J, with 11 bases between the two ends. This chain's CDR3 is CAISGQGTSPLHF. In DNA, the CDR3 is TGTGCCATCAGTGGCCAGGGGACCTCACCCCTCCACTTT.

The chain couples TRBV27 to TRBJ1-5; D gene uncertain. Trimming left V 5 bases short and J 0 bases short, with 11 bases between. The CDR3 sequence is 15 residues long. Germline V lookup: CDR1 MNHEY, CDR2 SMNVEV (reference sequence). CDR3 residues: CASSASYASNQPQHF. DNA of the CDR3: TGTGCCAGCAGTGCCAGTTACGCTAGCAATCAGCCCCAGCATTTT.

The chain combines TRBV10-3 with TRBJ1-1; D is ambiguous. Germline loops: CDR1 ENHRY, CDR2 SYGVKD. The CDR3 is 13 amino acids. Between the trimmed V and J ends, which lost 0 bases and 8 bases, there was a span of 10 bases. CDR3: CAISESTGFEAFF. CDR3 sequence (DNA): TGTGCCATCAGTGAGTCGACGGGGTTCGAAGCTTTCTTT.

The chain recombines TRBV4-1 with TRBJ1-2, with TRBD1 as a possible D gene (5 bases). V was trimmed by 4 bases and J by 10 bases, leaving 13 bases between them. The CDR3 loop spans 12 amino acids. The germline V gene has CDR1 MGHRA and CDR2 YSYEKL. CDR3 loop: CASSPGDLSYTF. The CDR3 DNA reads TGCGCCAGCAGCCCGGGGGATTTGTCCTACACCTTC.

This clone has just one count. The chain has TRBV18 and TRBJ1-6; D is unresolved. CDR3 size: 13 residues. The germline gives CDR1 KGHSH, CDR2 LQKENI. V was trimmed by 7 bases and J by 8 bases, leaving 12 bases between them. CDR3 loop: CASCPEVDSPLHF. Written as DNA, the CDR3 is TGTGCCAGCTGTCCTGAGGTAGATTCACCCCTCCACTTT.

The chain joins TRBV19 to TRBJ1-6; D uncertain. V was shortened by 5 bases and J by 6 bases, with 17 bases between the two germline ends. Germline assignment: CDR1 LNHDA and CDR2 SQIVND (reference sequence). CDR3 size: 16 residues. The chain's CDR3 is CASSSDGILLNSPLHF. CDR3 DNA: TGTGCCAGTAGTTCGGACGGGATTCTTCTTAATTCACCCCTCCACTTT.

V is TRBV7-2 and J is TRBJ2-1; no firm D call. Germline V CDR1 and CDR2: SGHTA, FQGNSA. The CDR3 contains 15 residues. V lost 3 bases and J lost 4, with 13 bases in between. CDR3 DNA sequence: TGTGCCAGCAGCTTCCGCGGAGACGGATACAATGAGCAGTTCTTC. Amino acids: CASSFRGDGYNEQFF.

The chain recombines TRBV13 with TRBJ1-2; 9 nucleotides match TRBD1. The germline V gene encodes CDR1 PRHDT and CDR2 FYEKMQ (reference sequence). This CDR3 contains 14 residues. Trimming removed 5 bases from V and 5 bases from J; junction bases left unmatched: 6. CDR3 DNA: TGTGCCAGCAGCAGGGGACAGGGATCATATGGCTACACCTTC. It specifies CASSRGQGSYGYTF.

The rearrangement uses TRBV6-1 and TRBJ1-1, with D possibly being TRBD1 (5 bases). The CDR3 spans 14 residues. Germline V lookup: CDR1 MNHNS, CDR2 SASEGT. V lost 2 bases, J lost 4 bases, and 11 bases lay in between. The CDR3 DNA reads TGTGCCAGCAGTGAAATCGGGGGAGGCACTGAAGCTTTCTTT. This sequence encodes CASSEIGGGTEAFF.

The CDR3 loop is CASIPGGNYGYTF. DNA of the CDR3: TGTGCCAGCATACCAGGGGGCAACTATGGCTACACCTTC. V usage is TRBV7-9 and J usage is TRBJ1-2, with 8 bases fitting TRBD1. The germline V gene encodes CDR1 SEHNR and CDR2 FQNEAQ (reference sequence). The trim removed 7 bases at V and 2 bases at J, leaving 3 bases unmatched. This CDR3 region has 13 residues.

The rearrangement joins TRBV5-1 to TRBJ1-5; D gene ambiguous. CDR3 length equals 15 residues. V lost 4 bases to trimming and J lost 0 bases, with 11 bases between them. Germline V gene lookup returns CDR1 SGHRS and CDR2 YFSETQ. As DNA, the CDR3 is TGCGCCAGCAGCGCGCACGGTGGTAGCAATCAGCCCCAGCATTTT. It yields the protein CASSAHGGSNQPQHF. Together with reference TRBV5-1 and TRBJ1-5, the CDR3 gives the full variable domain: KAGVTQTPRYLIKTRGQQVTLSCSPISGHRSVSWYQQTPGQGLQFLFEYFSETQRNKGNFPGRFSGRQFSNSRSEMNVSTLELGDSALYLCASSAHGGSNQPQHFGDGTRLSIL.

This chain joins TRBV18 and TRBJ2-2, with D perhaps matching TRBD2 (5 bases). V gave up 3 bases and J gave up 7 bases, with 15 bases separating them. CDR3 length equals 15 residues. The germline CDR1 and CDR2 sequences are KGHSH and LQKENI. This CDR3 reads CASSPVPHGSGELFF. The CDR3 nucleotides are TGTGCCAGCTCACCGGTACCACATGGGAGCGGGGAGCTGTTTTTT.

This clone was detected only once. The chain recombines TRBV7-2 with TRBJ1-2; 10 bases agree with TRBD1. V lost 1 base to trimming and J lost 7 bases; unmatched junction nucleotides: 3. There are 14 residues in the CDR3. Germline CDR1 SGHTA, CDR2 FQGNSA. As DNA, the CDR3 is TGTGCCAGCAGCTTAGATCGGACAGGGGGTGGCTACACCTTC. Amino acids: CASSLDRTGGGYTF. The complete variable domain, with remaining parts taken from reference TRBV7-2 and TRBJ1-2, reads GAGVSQSPSNKVTEKGKDVELRCDPISGHTALYWYRQSLGQGLEFLIYFQGNSAPDKSGLPSDRFSAERTGGSVSTLTIQRTQQEDSAVYLCASSLDRTGGGYTFGSGTRLTVV.

V usage is TRBV29-1 and J usage is TRBJ2-7; TRBD1 agrees at 9 bases. V lost 4 bases and J lost 7; bases outside the gene matches: 5. This CDR3 is built from 12 residues. Germline V gives CDR1 SQVTM, CDR2 ANQGSEA. CDR3 in amino acids: CSVVTGGGEQYF. CDR3 nucleotides: TGCAGCGTTGTTACAGGGGGCGGAGAGCAGTACTTC.

V is TRBV20-1 and J is TRBJ1-5, with no clear D. With 5 bases removed from V and 6 bases from J, the gap between germline ends came to 8 bases. The CDR3 loop spans 11 amino acids. Germline CDR1 is DFQATT and CDR2 is SNEGSKA (reference sequence). The chain's CDR3 is CSAGHGQPQHF. For the CDR3, the DNA is TGCAGTGCTGGCCATGGTCAGCCCCAGCATTTT.

The chain is built from TRBV3-1 (or the pseudogene TRBV3-2) and TRBJ1-3; TRBD1 is a possible D gene (6 bases). Germline V gives CDR1 LGHDT, CDR2 YNNKEL (reference sequence). This CDR3 comprises 15 residues. V was trimmed by 4 bases and J by 0 bases, leaving 10 bases between them. The CDR3 DNA reads as TGTGCCAGCAGCCTAGACAGGCTCTCTGGAAACACCATATATTTT. Its translation is CASSLDRLSGNTIYF.

V is TRBV7-8 and J is TRBJ2-1; weak D call: TRBD1 (5 bases). V gave up 5 bases and J gave up 0 bases, with 23 bases separating them. In germline, CDR1 is SGHVS, CDR2 FQNEAQ. The CDR3 length is 19 residues. In DNA form, the CDR3 reads TGTGCCAGCAGCGCCCGAGGCCGACTGGGGCCAAGCTCCTACAATGAGCAGTTCTTC. Translation gives CASSARGRLGPSSYNEQFF.

The rearrangement uses TRBV19 and TRBJ1-4; D ambiguous. CDR1 is LNHDA, CDR2 SQIVND, per germline (reference sequence). Trimming removed 7 bases from V and 3 bases from J, with 9 bases in between. This CDR3 contains 13 residues. DNA of the CDR3: TGTGCCAGTAACCACAGCCCTAATGAAAAACTGTTTTTT. Its translation: CASNHSPNEKLFF.

The chain links TRBV11-3 to TRBJ1-2, with TRBD1 identical over 7 bases. V dropped 5 bases and J dropped 5; count of bases not matched to a gene: 14. Germline CDR1 reads SGHNT; CDR2 reads YENEEA. The length of the CDR3 is 16 residues. CDR3 in amino acids: CASSPRGAGGEYGYTF. CDR3 sequence (DNA): TGTGCCAGCAGCCCCAGGGGGGCAGGAGGAGAGTATGGCTACACCTTC. The full variable domain, with the rest looked up from reference TRBV11-3 and TRBJ1-2, is EAGVVQSPRYKIIEKKQPVAFWCNPISGHNTLYWYLQNLGQGPELLIRYENEEAVDDSQLPKDRFSAERLKGVDSTLKIQPAELGDSAVYLCASSPRGAGGEYGYTFGSGTRLTVV.

This clone showed up just once. The rearrangement uses TRBV5-1 and TRBJ1-2; D is possibly TRBD1 (5 bases). CDR1 is SGHRS, CDR2 YFSETQ, per germline. CDR3 length: 16 residues. The germline V and J ends were trimmed by 0 bases and 8 bases, with 20 bases remaining between them. The CDR3 bases are TGCGCCAGCAGCTTGGCCCTCCGGCAGGGAAAAAGGGGCTACACCTTC. It is translated as CASSLALRQGKRGYTF.

The chain recombines TRBV6-5 with TRBJ2-7, with a weak D call TRBD2 (6 bases). V dropped 6 bases and J dropped 1 base, with 10 bases sitting between them. Looked up from germline, CDR1 is MNHEY and CDR2 is SVGAGI. The length of the CDR3 is 13 residues. CDR3 nucleotides: TGTGCCAGCAGACTCGGACTATCCTACGAGCAGTACTTC. Translated, it gives CASRLGLSYEQYF.

The chain recombines TRBV7-8 with TRBJ2-2, with 7 bases aligning to TRBD2. There are 17 residues in the CDR3. After removal of 0 bases from V and 5 bases from J, the junction contained 9 bases not matched to a gene. Looked up from germline, CDR1 is SGHVS and CDR2 is FQNEAQ. CDR3 sequence (DNA): TGTGCCAGCAGCTTAGCGCGGGGGTCGACGCTGACCGGGGAGCTGTTTTTT. This encodes CASSLARGSTLTGELFF.

The chain links TRBV2 to TRBJ1-2; tentative D call: TRBD1 (5 bases). Between the trimmed V and J ends, which lost 0 bases and 8 bases, there was a span of 19 bases. This CDR3 has 16 residues. Looked up from germline, CDR1 is SNHLY and CDR2 is FYNNEI. The CDR3 spells CASSEARLLGPEGYTF. Written as DNA, the CDR3 is TGTGCCAGCAGTGAAGCGCGTCTGTTGGGGCCAGAGGGCTACACCTTC.

V is TRBV7-8 and J is TRBJ1-6, with 10 positions matching TRBD1. This CDR3 region has 14 residues. J was trimmed by 8 bases and V by 4 bases; bases with no gene match: 2. CDR1 and CDR2 from the germline V gene are SGHVS and FQNEAQ. The CDR3 nucleotides are TGTGCCAGCAGCTCCGGACAGGGGGATTCACCCCTCCACTTT. Its translation: CASSSGQGDSPLHF.

The CDR3, as DNA: TGTGCCAGCTCCCCTGGACTAGCGTTTTTTACAGATACGCAGTATTTT. Amino acid sequence: CASSPGLAFFTDTQYF. The J gene is TRBJ2-3, the V gene TRBV2, with 9 bases fitting TRBD2. With 8 bases clipped from V and 3 bases from J, the junction kept 12 bases outside the gene matches. Germline V gene lookup returns CDR1 SNHLY and CDR2 FYNNEI. The CDR3 runs 16 residues.

The rearrangement joins TRBV4-1 to TRBJ1-2, with a weak D call TRBD1 (6 bases). The CDR3 spans 15 residues. The germline CDR1 and CDR2 sequences are MGHRA and YSYEKL. The ends were cut back, 1 base at V and 4 bases at J, with 13 bases in the middle. The CDR3 loop is CASSQGGGAAYGYTF. CDR3 sequence (DNA): TGCGCCAGCAGCCAAGGAGGGGGGGCTGCCTATGGCTACACCTTC.

V usage is TRBV4-1 and J usage is TRBJ1-5; D is unclear. The germline gives CDR1 MGHRA, CDR2 YSYEKL. The V and J ends lost 0 bases and 9 bases respectively, with 12 bases between them. The CDR3 sequence is 14 residues long. Here the CDR3 reads CASSQDRRDGPQHF. DNA for the CDR3: TGCGCCAGCAGCCAAGATAGGCGGGATGGGCCCCAGCATTTT.

The chain recombines TRBV5-1 with TRBJ2-7, with D possibly matching TRBD2 (6 bases). Trimming took 5 bases from V and 0 from J, leaving 18 bases between them. Germline values: CDR1 SGHRS, CDR2 YFSETQ. The CDR3 covers 16 residues. CDR3 amino acids: CASRRAPGDSSYEQYF. The CDR3 DNA reads as TGCGCCAGCAGACGAGCGCCCGGGGACTCCTCCTACGAGCAGTACTTC.

This clone occurred once. The chain employs TRBV5-1 and TRBJ2-1; 10 bases align to TRBD2. The germline CDR1 and CDR2 sequences are SGHRS and YFSETQ. The CDR3 totals 17 residues. V dropped 7 bases and J dropped 4; count of bases not matched to a gene: 14. The DNA of the CDR3 is TGCGCCAGCGGACTCCTCAGCGGGGGGGCGGGATACAATGAGCAGTTCTTC. Translated: CASGLLSGGAGYNEQFF.

In DNA, the CDR3 is TGCGCCAGCAGGGACCAGGGGGGTGATGGCTACACCTTC. Its protein is CASRDQGGDGYTF. The chain couples TRBV10-2 to TRBJ1-2; TRBD1 agrees at 7 bases. The length of the CDR3 is 13 residues. V trimming: 6 bases; J trimming: 6 bases; junction bases outside the gene matches: 7. Germline V gene lookup returns CDR1 WSHSY and CDR2 SAAADI.